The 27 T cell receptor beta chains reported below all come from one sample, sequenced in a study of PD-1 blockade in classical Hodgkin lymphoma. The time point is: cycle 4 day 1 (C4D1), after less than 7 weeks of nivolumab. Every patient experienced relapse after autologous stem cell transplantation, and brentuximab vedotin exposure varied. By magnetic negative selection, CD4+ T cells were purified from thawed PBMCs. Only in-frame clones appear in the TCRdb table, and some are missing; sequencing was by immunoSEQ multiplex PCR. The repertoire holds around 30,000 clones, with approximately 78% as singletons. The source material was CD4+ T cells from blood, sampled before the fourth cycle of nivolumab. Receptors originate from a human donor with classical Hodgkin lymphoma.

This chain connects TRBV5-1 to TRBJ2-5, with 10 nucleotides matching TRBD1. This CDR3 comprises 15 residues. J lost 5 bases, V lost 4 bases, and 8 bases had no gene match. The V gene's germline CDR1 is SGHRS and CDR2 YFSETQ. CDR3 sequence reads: CASSALTGGKETQYF. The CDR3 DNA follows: TGCGCCAGCAGCGCGCTGACAGGGGGCAAGGAGACCCAGTACTTC.

In DNA, the CDR3 is TGCGCCAGCAGCTTGGCGGGGGATACGCAGTATTTT. This encodes CASSLAGDTQYF. This chain connects TRBV5-1 to TRBJ2-3; weak D call: TRBD2 (5 bases). Deletions cut 0 bases from V and 6 bases from J, with 5 bases between. The CDR3 spans 12 residues. Germline V gives CDR1 SGHRS, CDR2 YFSETQ.

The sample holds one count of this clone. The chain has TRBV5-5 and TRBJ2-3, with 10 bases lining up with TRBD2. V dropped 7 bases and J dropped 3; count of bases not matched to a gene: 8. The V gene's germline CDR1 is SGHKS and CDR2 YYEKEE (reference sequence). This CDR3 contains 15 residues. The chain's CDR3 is CASGKRGGDTDTQYF. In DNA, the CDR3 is TGTGCCAGCGGGAAGCGGGGGGGCGATACAGATACGCAGTATTTT.

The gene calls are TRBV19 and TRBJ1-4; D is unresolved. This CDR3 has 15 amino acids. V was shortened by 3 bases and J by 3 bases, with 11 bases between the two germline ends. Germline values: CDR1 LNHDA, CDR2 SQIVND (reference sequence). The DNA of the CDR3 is TGTGCCAGTAGTATCAACGGGATGGCTAATGAAAAACTGTTTTTT. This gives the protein CASSINGMANEKLFF.

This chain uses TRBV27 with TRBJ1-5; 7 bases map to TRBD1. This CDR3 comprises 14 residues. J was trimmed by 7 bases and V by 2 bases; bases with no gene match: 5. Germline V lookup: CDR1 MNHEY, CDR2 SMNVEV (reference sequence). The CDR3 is CASSLAGGTQPQHF. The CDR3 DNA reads TGTGCCAGCAGTTTAGCAGGGGGGACCCAGCCCCAGCATTTT.

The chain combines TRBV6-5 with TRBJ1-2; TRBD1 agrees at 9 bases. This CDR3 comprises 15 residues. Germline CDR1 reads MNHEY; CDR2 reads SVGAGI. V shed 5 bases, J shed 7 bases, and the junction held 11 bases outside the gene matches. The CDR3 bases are TGTGCCAGCAGTCTCAGACAGGGGGTGAGGGGTGGCTACACCTTC. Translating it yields CASSLRQGVRGGYTF.

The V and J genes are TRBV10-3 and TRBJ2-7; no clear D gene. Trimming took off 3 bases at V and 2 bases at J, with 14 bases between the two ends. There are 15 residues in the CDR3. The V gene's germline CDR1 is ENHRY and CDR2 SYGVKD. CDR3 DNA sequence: TGTGCCATCAGTGAAGGTCGAGAACTGGCCTACGAGCAGTACTTC. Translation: CAISEGRELAYEQYF.

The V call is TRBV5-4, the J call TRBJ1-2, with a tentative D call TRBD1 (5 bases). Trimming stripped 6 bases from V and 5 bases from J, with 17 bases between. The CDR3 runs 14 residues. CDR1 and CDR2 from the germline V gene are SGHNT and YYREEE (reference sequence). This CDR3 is CASNSGKEGYGYTF. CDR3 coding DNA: TGTGCCAGCAACTCAGGGAAAGAGGGGTATGGCTACACCTTC.

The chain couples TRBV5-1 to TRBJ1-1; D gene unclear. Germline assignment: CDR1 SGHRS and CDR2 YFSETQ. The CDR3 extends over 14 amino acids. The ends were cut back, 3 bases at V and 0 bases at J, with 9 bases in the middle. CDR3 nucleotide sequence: TGCGCCAGCAGCTCGGACCTCCTGAACACTGAAGCTTTCTTT. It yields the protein CASSSDLLNTEAFF.

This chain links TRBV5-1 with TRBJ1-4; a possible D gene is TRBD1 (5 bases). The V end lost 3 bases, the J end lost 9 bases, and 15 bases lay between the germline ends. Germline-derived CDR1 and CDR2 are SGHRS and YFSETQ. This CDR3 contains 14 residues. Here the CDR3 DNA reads TGCGCCAGCAGCTACGCCGGGACGGCCCAAAAACTGTTTTTT. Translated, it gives CASSYAGTAQKLFF.

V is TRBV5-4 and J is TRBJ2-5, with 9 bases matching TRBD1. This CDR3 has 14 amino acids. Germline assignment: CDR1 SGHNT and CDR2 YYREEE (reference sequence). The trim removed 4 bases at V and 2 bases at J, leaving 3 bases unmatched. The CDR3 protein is CASSRDRVQETQYF. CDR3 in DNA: TGTGCCAGCAGCAGGGACAGGGTTCAAGAGACCCAGTACTTC.

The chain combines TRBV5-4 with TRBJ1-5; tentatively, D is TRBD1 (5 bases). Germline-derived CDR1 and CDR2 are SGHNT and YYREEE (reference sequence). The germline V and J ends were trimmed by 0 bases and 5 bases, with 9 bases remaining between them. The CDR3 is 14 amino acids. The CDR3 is CASSLEGRDQPQHF. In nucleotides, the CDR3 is TGTGCCAGCAGCTTGGAAGGCAGGGATCAGCCCCAGCATTTT.

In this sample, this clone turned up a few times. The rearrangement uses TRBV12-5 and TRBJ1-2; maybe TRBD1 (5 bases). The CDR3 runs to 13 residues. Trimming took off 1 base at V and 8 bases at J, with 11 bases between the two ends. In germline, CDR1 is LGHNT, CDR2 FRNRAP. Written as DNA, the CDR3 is TGTGCTAGTGGTTTGGGACAAGACAGAGGCTACACCTTC. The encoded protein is CASGLGQDRGYTF. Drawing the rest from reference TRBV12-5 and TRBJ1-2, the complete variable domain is DARVTQTPRHKVTEMGQEVTMRCQPILGHNTVFWYRQTMMQGLELLAYFRNRAPLDDSGMPKDRFSAEMPDATLATLKIQPSEPRDSAVYFCASGLGQDRGYTFGSGTRLTVV.

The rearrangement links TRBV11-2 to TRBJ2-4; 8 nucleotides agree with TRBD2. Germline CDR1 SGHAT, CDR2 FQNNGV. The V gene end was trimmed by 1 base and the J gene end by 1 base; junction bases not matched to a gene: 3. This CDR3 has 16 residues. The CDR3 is CASSLGAGGAKNIQYF. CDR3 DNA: TGTGCCAGCAGCTTAGGGGCGGGGGGCGCCAAAAACATTCAGTACTTC.

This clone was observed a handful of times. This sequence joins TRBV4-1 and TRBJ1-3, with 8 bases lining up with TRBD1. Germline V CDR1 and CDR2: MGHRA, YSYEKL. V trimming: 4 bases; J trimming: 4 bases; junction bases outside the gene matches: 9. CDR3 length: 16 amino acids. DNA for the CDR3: TGCGCCAGCAGCCCTGGACAGGGCTTGGGAGGAAACACCATATATTTT. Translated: CASSPGQGLGGNTIYF.

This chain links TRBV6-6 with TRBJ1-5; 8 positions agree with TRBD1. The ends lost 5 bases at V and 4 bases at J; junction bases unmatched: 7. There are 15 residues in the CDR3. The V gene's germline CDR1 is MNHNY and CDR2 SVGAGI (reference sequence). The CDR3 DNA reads TGTGCCAGCAGTCCTGGACAGGGCTTAAATCAGCCCCAGCATTTT. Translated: CASSPGQGLNQPQHF.

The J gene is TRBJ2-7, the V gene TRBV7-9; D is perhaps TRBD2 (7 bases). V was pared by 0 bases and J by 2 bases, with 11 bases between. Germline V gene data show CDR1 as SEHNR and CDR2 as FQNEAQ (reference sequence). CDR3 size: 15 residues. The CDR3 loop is CASSLAGGAAYEQYF. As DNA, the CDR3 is TGTGCCAGCAGCTTAGCTGGGGGGGCCGCCTACGAGCAGTACTTC.

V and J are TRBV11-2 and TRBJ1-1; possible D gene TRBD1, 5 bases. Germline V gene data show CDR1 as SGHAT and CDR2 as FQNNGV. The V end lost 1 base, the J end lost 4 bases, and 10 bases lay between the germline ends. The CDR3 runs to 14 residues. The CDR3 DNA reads TGTGCCAGCAGCTTAGGGGGGATCGTCACTGAAGCTTTCTTT. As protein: CASSLGGIVTEAFF.

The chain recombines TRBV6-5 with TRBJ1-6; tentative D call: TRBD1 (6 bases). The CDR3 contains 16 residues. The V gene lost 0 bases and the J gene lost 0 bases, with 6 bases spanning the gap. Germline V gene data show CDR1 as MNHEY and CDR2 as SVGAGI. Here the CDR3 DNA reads TGTGCCAGCAGTTACTCAGGGGGCTCCTATAATTCACCCCTCCACTTT. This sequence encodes CASSYSGGSYNSPLHF.

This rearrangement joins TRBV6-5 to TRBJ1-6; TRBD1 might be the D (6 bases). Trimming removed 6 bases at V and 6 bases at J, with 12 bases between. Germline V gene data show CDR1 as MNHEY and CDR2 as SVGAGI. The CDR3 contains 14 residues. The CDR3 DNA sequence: TGTGCCAGCAGCCCGCAGGGGATTAATTCACCCCTCCACTTT. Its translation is CASSPQGINSPLHF.

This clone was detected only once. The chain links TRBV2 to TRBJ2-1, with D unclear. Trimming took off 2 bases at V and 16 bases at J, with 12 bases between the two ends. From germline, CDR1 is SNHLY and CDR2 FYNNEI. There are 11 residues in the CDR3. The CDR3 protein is CASSETLQSFF. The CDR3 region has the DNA TGTGCCAGCAGTGAAACCCTCCAGTCTTTCTTC.

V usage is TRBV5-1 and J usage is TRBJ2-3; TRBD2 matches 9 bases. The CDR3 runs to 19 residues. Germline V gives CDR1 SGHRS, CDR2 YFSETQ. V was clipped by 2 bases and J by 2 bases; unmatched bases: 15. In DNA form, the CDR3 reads TGCGCCAGCAGCTTTGGAAGGGAGCGGGCTAGCGGGGCCACAGATACGCAGTATTTT. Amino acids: CASSFGRERASGATDTQYF.

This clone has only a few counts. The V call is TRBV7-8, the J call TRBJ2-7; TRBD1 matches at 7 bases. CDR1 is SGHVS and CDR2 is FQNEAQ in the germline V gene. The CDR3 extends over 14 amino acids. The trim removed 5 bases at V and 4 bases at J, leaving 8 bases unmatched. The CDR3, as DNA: TGTGCCAGCAGCCTTAGACAGGGAACGTACGAGCAGTACTTC. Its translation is CASSLRQGTYEQYF.

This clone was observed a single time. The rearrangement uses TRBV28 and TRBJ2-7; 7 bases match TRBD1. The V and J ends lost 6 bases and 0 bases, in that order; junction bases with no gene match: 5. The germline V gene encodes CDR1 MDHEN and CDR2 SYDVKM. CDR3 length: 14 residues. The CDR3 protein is CASRRRDSSYEQYF. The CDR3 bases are TGTGCCAGCAGAAGACGGGACAGCTCCTACGAGCAGTACTTC.

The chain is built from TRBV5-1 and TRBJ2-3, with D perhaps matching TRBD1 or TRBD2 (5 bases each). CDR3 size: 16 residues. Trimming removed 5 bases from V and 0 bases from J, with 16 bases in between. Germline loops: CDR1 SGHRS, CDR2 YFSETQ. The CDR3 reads CASRRGRATSTDTQYF. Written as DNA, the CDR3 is TGCGCCAGCAGACGGGGCAGGGCGACAAGCACAGATACGCAGTATTTT.

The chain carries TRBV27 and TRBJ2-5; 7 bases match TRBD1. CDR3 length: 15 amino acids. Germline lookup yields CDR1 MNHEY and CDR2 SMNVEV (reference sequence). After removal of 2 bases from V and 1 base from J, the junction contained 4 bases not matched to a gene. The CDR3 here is CASSLNRGPQETQYF. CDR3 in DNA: TGTGCCAGCAGTTTAAATAGGGGGCCCCAAGAGACCCAGTACTTC.

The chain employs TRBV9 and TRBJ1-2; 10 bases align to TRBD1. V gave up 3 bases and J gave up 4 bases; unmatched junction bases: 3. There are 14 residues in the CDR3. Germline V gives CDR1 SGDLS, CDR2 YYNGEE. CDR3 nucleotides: TGTGCCAGCAGCGCCGGACAGGGGGTCTATGGCTACACCTTC. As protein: CASSAGQGVYGYTF.